The 21 T cell receptor beta chains reported below all come from one sample, sequenced in a study of CD8 T cells in ankylosing spondylitis. TCRdb called the 5' RACE reads again in MiXCR, with one record for every CDR3 protein. The data show 310,000 or so distinct CDR3 sequences, with roughly 20% seen just once and around 8% held by the top ten. The sequenced sample consisted of blood, either unsorted or a sorted T cell fraction (not recorded which). These receptors came from a male donor with ankylosing spondylitis or in good health (not recorded which).

In its sample, this clonotype was seen a few times. V is TRBV5-5 and J is TRBJ2-4; TRBD1 is a possible D gene (5 bases). V was clipped by 0 bases and J by 9 bases, with 13 bases between them. The CDR3 is made up of 14 amino acids. The germline gives CDR1 SGHKS, CDR2 YYEKEE (reference sequence). The CDR3 DNA is TGTGCCAGCAGCTTGGTTCAGGGCGAAGCCATTCAGTACTTC. This encodes CASSLVQGEAIQYF.

This clonotype was seen repeatedly, ten times or more. The J gene is TRBJ2-5, the V gene TRBV7-8; 10 bases are shared with TRBD2. The CDR3 consists of 16 residues. With V trimmed by 3 bases and J by 4 bases, 8 bases remained unmatched. Germline V gene sequence: CDR1 SGHVS, CDR2 FQNEAQ. CDR3 DNA sequence: TGTGCCAGCAGCTTTCGAGCGGGGGGGGTCCCAGAGACCCAGTACTTC. It specifies CASSFRAGGVPETQYF.

The chain joins TRBV12-3 or TRBV12-4 to TRBJ2-4; tentative D call: TRBD1 (6 bases). Trimming took off 2 bases at V and 0 bases at J, with 14 bases between the two ends. CDR3 size: 17 residues. CDR3 sequence reads: CASSLSRTDTAKNIQYF. CDR3 coding DNA: TGTGCCAGCAGTTTATCCCGGACAGACACAGCCAAAAACATTCAGTACTTC.

This clonotype has only a few counts. This sequence joins TRBV10-3 and TRBJ2-5; 12 nucleotides match TRBD2. Per germline, CDR1 ENHRY and CDR2 SYGVKD. This CDR3 is built from 15 residues. Trimming removed 6 bases from V and 3 bases from J; junction bases left unmatched: 5. CDR3 in DNA: TGTGCCATCAGAAAGACTAGCGGGAGAGAAGAGACCCAGTACTTC. Translating gives CAIRKTSGREETQYF.

The chain links TRBV12-3 or TRBV12-4 to TRBJ1-2; 7 bases agree with TRBD1. V lost 8 bases to trimming and J lost 2 bases; unmatched junction nucleotides: 8. The CDR3 sequence is 14 residues long. The CDR3 sequence is CASQEGAVNYGYTF. The CDR3 nucleotides read TGTGCCAGCCAAGAGGGGGCAGTAAACTATGGCTACACCTTC.

The genes are TRBV12-3 or TRBV12-4 and TRBJ2-1; no reliable D call. Deletions cut 3 bases from V and 0 bases from J, with 12 bases between. The CDR3 is 16 amino acids. CDR3 loop: CASSFRRASSYNEQFF. The DNA for the CDR3 is TGTGCCAGCAGTTTTAGGCGTGCCAGCTCCTACAATGAGCAGTTCTTC.

This chain connects TRBV10-3 to TRBJ2-2; D ambiguous. CDR1 ENHRY and CDR2 SYGVKD come from the germline V gene. The ends were cut back, 4 bases at V and 4 bases at J, with 1 base in the middle. There are 11 residues in the CDR3. CDR3 nucleotides: TGTGCCATCAGTGGCACCGGGGAGCTGTTTTTT. Its protein is CAISGTGELFF.

CDR3 sequence (DNA): TGTGCCAGCAGCTTAACGACAGGCTACTACGAGCAGTACGTC. The encoded protein is CASSLTTGYYEQYV. This chain joins TRBV7-2 and TRBJ2-7; weak D call: TRBD1 (6 bases). This CDR3 spans 14 amino acids. Germline lookup yields CDR1 SGHTA and CDR2 FQGNSA. Trimming stripped 2 bases from V and 3 bases from J, with 11 bases between.

This chain uses TRBV28 with TRBJ1-5, with TRBD1 as a possible D gene (5 bases). Germline V gives CDR1 MDHEN, CDR2 SYDVKM. The CDR3 runs 16 residues. The V end was cut by 3 bases, the J end by 5 bases, with 17 bases between. CDR3 amino acids: CASSFNPQDPDQPQHF. DNA for the CDR3: TGTGCCAGCAGTTTCAACCCACAGGATCCGGATCAGCCCCAGCATTTT.

This clonotype was counted a few times. J is TRBJ2-4 and V is TRBV19, with a possible D match to TRBD1 (6 bases). V shed 0 bases and J shed 8 bases, with 14 bases lying between them. The CDR3 spans 15 residues. Germline CDR1 is LNHDA and CDR2 is SQIVND (reference sequence). The CDR3 DNA sequence: TGTGCCAGTAGTATAGACCCGGGACACAGGGACATTCAGTACTTC. Its translation: CASSIDPGHRDIQYF.

The chain carries TRBV5-1 and TRBJ2-1; weak D call: TRBD1 (8 bases). This CDR3 has 12 residues. Germline V lookup: CDR1 SGHRS, CDR2 YFSETQ. The ends were cut back, 3 bases at V and 14 bases at J, with 15 bases in the middle. CDR3 nucleotides: TGCGCCAGCAGCTCACAGGGGGGGGAGAAGTTCTTC. As protein: CASSSQGGEKFF.

The V and J genes are TRBV20-1 and TRBJ2-1; 10 bases line up with TRBD1. The CDR3 is made up of 13 amino acids. Germline lookup yields CDR1 DFQATT and CDR2 SNEGSKA (reference sequence). J was trimmed by 7 bases and V by 4 bases; bases with no gene match: 4. DNA of the CDR3: TGCAGTGCTACTAGGACAGGGGGGAATGAGCAGTTCTTC. This sequence encodes CSATRTGGNEQFF.

The chain recombines TRBV6-5 with TRBJ2-3; 8 bases align to TRBD2. V lost 4 bases to trimming and J lost 4 bases; unmatched junction nucleotides: 4. From germline, CDR1 is MNHEY and CDR2 SVGAGI. The CDR3 extends over 14 amino acids. The CDR3 DNA reads TGTGCCAGCAGTTCTCGCGGGAGGCCAGATACGCAGTATTTT. It is translated as CASSSRGRPDTQYF.

This chain links TRBV7-2 with TRBJ1-2; no reliable D call. The ends were cut back, 5 bases at V and 0 bases at J, with 16 bases in the middle. In germline, CDR1 is SGHTA, CDR2 FQGNSA. The CDR3 sequence is 16 residues long. CDR3 DNA: TGTGCCAGCAGCGCCCGCCCCGGGGATACTAACTATGGCTACACCTTC. It yields the protein CASSARPGDTNYGYTF.

The chain has TRBV12-3 or TRBV12-4 and TRBJ1-5, with no clear D. This CDR3 has 12 amino acids. Trimming shortened V by 3 bases and J by 9 bases, and 9 bases separated the two germline ends. The CDR3 sequence: CASSFSIGPQHF. CDR3 nucleotides: TGTGCCAGCAGTTTCTCCATTGGGCCCCAGCATTTT.

In its sample, this clonotype was seen a few times. The J gene is TRBJ1-4, the V gene TRBV5-1; D unresolved. From germline, CDR1 is SGHRS and CDR2 YFSETQ. This CDR3 region has 15 residues. Trimming removed 0 bases at V and 0 bases at J, with 6 bases between. CDR3 in amino acids: CASSLDLATNEKLFF. In DNA, the CDR3 is TGCGCCAGCAGCTTGGACCTAGCAACTAATGAAAAACTGTTTTTT.

This clonotype was detected only a few times. CDR3 residues: CATNAGGRDTGELFF. CDR3 bases: TGTGCCACCAATGCAGGGGGACGGGACACCGGGGAGCTGTTTTTT. The genes are TRBV24-1 and TRBJ2-2; TRBD1 matches at 7 bases. The ends lost 8 bases at V and 3 bases at J; junction bases unmatched: 8. Per the germline V gene, CDR1 is KGHDR and CDR2 is SFDVKD. This CDR3 comprises 15 residues.

This clonotype was counted a few times. The genes are TRBV27 and TRBJ2-5; D is ambiguous. Germline V gene data show CDR1 as MNHEY and CDR2 as SMNVEV (reference sequence). The CDR3 spans 14 residues. The V gene lost 2 bases and the J gene lost 5 bases, with 12 bases spanning the gap. The CDR3 bases are TGTGCCAGCAGTTTAAAGGCAAGGTGGGAGACCCAGTACTTC. Its translation: CASSLKARWETQYF.

This clonotype was observed once. J is TRBJ1-4 and V is TRBV10-3; 8 bases agree with TRBD1. The V segment lost 10 bases and the J segment 8 bases; nucleotides outside the gene matches: 9. Germline V gives CDR1 ENHRY, CDR2 SYGVKD. The CDR3 contains 13 residues. As DNA, the CDR3 is TGTGCCACCGCAACAGGGGGTCAAGAAAAACTGTTTTTT. This gives the protein CATATGGQEKLFF.

This chain connects TRBV11-1 to TRBJ1-1; D gene uncertain. The CDR3 covers 14 residues. Per the germline V gene, CDR1 is SGHAT and CDR2 is FQDESV (reference sequence). V lost 5 bases and J lost 1, with 11 bases in between. The CDR3 sequence is CASSPRRTNTEAFF. CDR3 sequence (DNA): TGTGCCAGCAGCCCAAGACGGACGAACACTGAAGCTTTCTTT.

This clonotype has just a few counts. V gene TRBV7-3 combines with J gene TRBJ2-2; tentative D call: TRBD2 (6 bases). The germline CDR1 and CDR2 sequences are SGHTA and FQGTGA. CDR3 length: 17 amino acids. V was trimmed by 1 base and J by 0 bases, leaving 12 bases between them. The CDR3 region has the DNA TGTGCCAGCAGCTTAAGAGCGGGCGGATCGAACACCGGGGAGCTGTTTTTT. Translation: CASSLRAGGSNTGELFF.